What follows is one T cell receptor beta chain and its context. The antigen is unknown. This record belongs to a study of cytomegalovirus exposure and HLA in healthy donors. Study-wide points: Later analysis identified a missense DCLRE1C variant that was linked to TCR beta V- and J-gene trimming. Many donors shared some public TCRs, even though most TCR sequences were rare.

Every donor was a healthy person donating bone marrow. The germline CDR1 and CDR2 sequences are MNHEY and SVGAGI. Trimming stripped 4 bases from V and 6 bases from J, with 18 bases between. There are 15 residues in the CDR3. 60 Vbeta and 13 Jbeta primers were used in PCR. Some clones are missing from TCRdb's copy, which holds only in-frame ones; the method was immunoSEQ multiplex PCR. The profile shows about 160,000 clones, around nine tenths of them singletons. Sequenced input: PBMCs. The rearrangement joins TRBV6-5 to TRBJ1-2, with D tentatively TRBD1 (5 bases). This TCR was recovered from a woman aged 25 to 45 in good health and CMV-seronegative. CDR3 region: CASSSQGLVRDGYTF. CDR3 bases: TGTGCCAGCAGTTCCCAGGGACTCGTGAGGGATGGCTACACCTTC.